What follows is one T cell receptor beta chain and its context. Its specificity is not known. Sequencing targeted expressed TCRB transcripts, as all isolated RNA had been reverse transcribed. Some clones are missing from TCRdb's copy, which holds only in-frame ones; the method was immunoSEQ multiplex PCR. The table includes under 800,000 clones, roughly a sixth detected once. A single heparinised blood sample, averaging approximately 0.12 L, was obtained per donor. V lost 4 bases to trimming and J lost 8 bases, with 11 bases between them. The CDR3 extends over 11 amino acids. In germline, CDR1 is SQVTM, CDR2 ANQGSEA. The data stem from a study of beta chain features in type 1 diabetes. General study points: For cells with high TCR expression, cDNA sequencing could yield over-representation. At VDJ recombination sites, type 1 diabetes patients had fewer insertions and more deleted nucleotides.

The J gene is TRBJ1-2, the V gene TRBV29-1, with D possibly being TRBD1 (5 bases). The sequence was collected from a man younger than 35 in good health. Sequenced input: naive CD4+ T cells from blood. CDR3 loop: CSVVRGGGYTF. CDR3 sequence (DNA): TGCAGCGTTGTTCGGGGGGGAGGCTACACCTTC.